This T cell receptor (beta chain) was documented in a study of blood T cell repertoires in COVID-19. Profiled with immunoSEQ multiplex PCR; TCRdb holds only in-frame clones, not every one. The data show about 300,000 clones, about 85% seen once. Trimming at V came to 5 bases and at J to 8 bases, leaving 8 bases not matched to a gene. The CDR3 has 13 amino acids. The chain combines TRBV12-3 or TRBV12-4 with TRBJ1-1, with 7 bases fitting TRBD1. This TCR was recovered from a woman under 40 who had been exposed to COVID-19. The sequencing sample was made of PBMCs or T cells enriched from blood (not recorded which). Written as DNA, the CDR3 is TGTGCCAGCAGTATCCTGGGACAGCCAGAAGCTTTCTTT. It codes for CASSILGQPEAFF.